Presented here are 26 T cell receptor beta chains from one specimen sequenced in a study of vaccination and CD4 T cells after COVID-19. No cognate antigen is known for these TCRs. Cultured CD4+ T-cell DNA underwent Oncomine TCR Beta short-read sequencing. Each CDR3 protein gets one entry after TCRdb re-called the PCR reads with MiXCR. The table includes under 25,000 distinct CDR3 sequences, roughly two fifths detected once. Treatment defined: roughly 10-day PBMC culture with coronavirus spike peptide pools or control peptides (ViraFEST assay). The sample in question was CD4+ T cells from blood, cultured in vitro, obtained after SARS-CoV-2 vaccination. The receptors derive from a human donor who had recovered from COVID-19.

DNA for the CDR3: TGCGCCAGCAGCTTGGATGGTTTCACTGAAGCTTTCTTT. Protein sequence: CASSLDGFTEAFF. This chain uses TRBV5-1 with TRBJ1-1; D remains ambiguous. Trimming left V 0 bases short and J 4 bases short, with 7 bases between. Germline V gives CDR1 SGHRS, CDR2 YFSETQ. The CDR3 runs 13 residues. The full variable domain, completed using reference TRBV5-1 and TRBJ1-1, is KAGVTQTPRYLIKTRGQQVTLSCSPISGHRSVSWYQQTPGQGLQFLFEYFSETQRNKGNFPGRFSGRQFSNSRSEMNVSTLELGDSALYLCASSLDGFTEAFFGQGTRLTVV.

The V call is TRBV20-1, the J call TRBJ2-1, with a possible D match to TRBD1 (5 bases). The CDR3 is 13 residues long. The germline gives CDR1 DFQATT, CDR2 SNEGSKA (reference sequence). Between the trimmed V and J ends, which lost 5 bases and 0 bases, there was a span of 8 bases. In DNA form, the CDR3 reads TGCAGTGCTCAGGGTAGCTCCTACAATGAGCAGTTCTTC. Protein: CSAQGSSYNEQFF.

This clonotype was detected a few times. This rearrangement joins TRBV4-3 to TRBJ2-7; D is ambiguous. Trimming removed 0 bases from V and 0 bases from J, with 6 bases in between. Germline V gene sequence: CDR1 LGHNA, CDR2 YSLEER. The CDR3 consists of 14 residues. CDR3 DNA: TGCGCCAGCAGCCAAGAGCCGGTCTCCTACGAGCAGTACTTC. This encodes CASSQEPVSYEQYF.

The chain joins TRBV4-1 to TRBJ1-6, with TRBD1 matching over 9 bases. The CDR3 totals 16 residues. The germline gives CDR1 MGHRA, CDR2 YSYEKL. The trim removed 7 bases at V and 7 bases at J, leaving 11 bases unmatched. CDR3: CASKTDRGGLNSPLHF. CDR3 in DNA: TGCGCCAGCAAAACGGACAGGGGCGGTTTGAATTCACCCCTCCACTTT.

The chain is built from TRBV11-2 and TRBJ2-4; D assignment may be TRBD1 or TRBD2 (5 bases each). Trimming cost V 6 bases and J 6 bases, with 18 bases left between them. CDR3 length: 15 residues. Germline V lookup: CDR1 SGHAT, CDR2 FQNNGV. The CDR3 reads CASSHTPGRPNIQYF. The CDR3, as DNA: TGTGCCAGCAGTCATACTCCGGGACGGCCAAACATTCAGTACTTC.

This chain uses TRBV7-9 with TRBJ2-2, with 11 bases fitting TRBD2. This CDR3 comprises 16 residues. Germline CDR1 and CDR2: SEHNR and FQNEAQ (reference sequence). J was trimmed by 7 bases and V by 0 bases; bases with no gene match: 4. DNA of the CDR3: TGTGCCAGCAGCTTAGCACTAGCGGGAGCCAGCGGGGAGCTGTTTTTT. It encodes CASSLALAGASGELFF.

This clonotype was counted a few times. The chain links TRBV11-1 to TRBJ2-3; 7 bases align to TRBD1. The CDR3 is 14 amino acids. CDR1 and CDR2 (germline): SGHAT, FQDESV (reference sequence). V lost 5 bases and J lost 1; bases outside the gene matches: 3. The CDR3 sequence is CASSLGQGTDTQYF. The CDR3, as DNA: TGTGCCAGCAGCCTCGGACAGGGCACAGATACGCAGTATTTT.

Points on this clonotype: An end of the junction does not agree with germline; a read error may underlie this. This chain connects TRBV6-1 to TRBJ1-1; a possible D gene is TRBD1 (6 bases). This CDR3 spans 13 amino acids. Per the germline V gene, CDR1 is MNHNS and CDR2 is SASEGT. The CDR3 protein is CASSEAGETEAFF. CDR3 DNA sequence: TGTGCCAGTAGTGAAGCAGGGGAGACTGAAGCTTTCTTT.

The DNA for the CDR3 is TGCGCCAGCAGCCCGCAGGTTGCTAACTATGGCTACACCTTC. Translation: CASSPQVANYGYTF. The chain couples TRBV4-3 to TRBJ1-2; no clear D. The CDR3 runs to 14 residues. Germline V gene lookup returns CDR1 LGHNA and CDR2 YSLEER. Between the trimmed V and J ends, which lost 4 bases and 0 bases, there was a span of 9 bases.

This clonotype was seen more than once but under ten times. The chain uses TRBV24-1 and TRBJ1-2, with D possibly matching TRBD1 (6 bases). Germline loops: CDR1 KGHDR, CDR2 SFDVKD. V dropped 9 bases and J dropped 8 bases, with 27 bases sitting between them. CDR3 size: 16 residues. The DNA for the CDR3 is TGTGCCACCCAGCGGGACAAGGCCCCCACCGGGGGAGGCTACACCTTC. Its protein is CATQRDKAPTGGGYTF.

This clonotype was seen only a few times. The rearrangement links TRBV19 to TRBJ2-7, with 7 positions matching TRBD1. The V gene's germline CDR1 is LNHDA and CDR2 SQIVND (reference sequence). J gave up 8 bases and V 6 bases, and 7 bases lay outside the gene matches. The CDR3 has 12 residues. CDR3 sequence (DNA): TGTGCCAGTAGCGTTAGACAGGGTCAGCAGTACTTC. It encodes CASSVRQGQQYF.

The table lists this clonotype with a few counts. This chain joins TRBV29-1 and TRBJ1-2; D perhaps matches TRBD1 (6 bases). There are 12 residues in the CDR3. V was clipped by 7 bases and J by 2 bases, with 11 bases between them. Germline V gene data show CDR1 as SQVTM and CDR2 as ANQGSEA. The DNA for the CDR3 is TGCAGCGCTTTACAGGGAAACTATGGCTACACCTTC. It is translated as CSALQGNYGYTF.

This rearrangement joins TRBV6-1 to TRBJ2-7, with D unresolved. V was cut by 1 base and J by 6 bases, with 10 bases left in between. This CDR3 has 13 amino acids. Germline loops: CDR1 MNHNS, CDR2 SASEGT. CDR3 sequence reads: CASSEVGSGEQYF. In DNA, the CDR3 is TGTGCCAGCAGTGAAGTTGGCTCCGGCGAGCAGTACTTC.

The chain is built from TRBV7-2 and TRBJ1-5; D uncertain. The germline V gene has CDR1 SGHTA and CDR2 FQGNSA. The V end was cut by 0 bases, the J end by 4 bases, with 10 bases between. CDR3 length: 15 residues. This CDR3 reads CASSLAGNRNQPQHF. In DNA, the CDR3 is TGTGCCAGCAGCTTAGCCGGGAATAGGAATCAGCCCCAGCATTTT.

This clonotype was seen only a few times. V gene TRBV14 combines with J gene TRBJ1-2, with unresolved D. Per the germline V gene, CDR1 is SGHDN and CDR2 is FVKESK. This CDR3 contains 13 residues. V was pared by 0 bases and J by 5 bases, with 7 bases between. Here the CDR3 reads CASSQDYSYGYTF. In DNA form, the CDR3 reads TGTGCCAGCAGCCAAGATTACAGTTATGGCTACACCTTC.

This clonotype has a handful of counts. The chain has TRBV27 and TRBJ1-2; D perhaps matches TRBD1 (5 bases). Germline-derived CDR1 and CDR2 are MNHEY and SMNVEV (reference sequence). With 2 bases removed from V and 0 bases from J, the gap between germline ends came to 10 bases. CDR3 length: 15 residues. The CDR3 region is CASSLLQDPNYGYTF. The CDR3, as DNA: TGTGCCAGCAGTTTACTACAGGACCCTAACTATGGCTACACCTTC.

The chain links TRBV5-1 to TRBJ2-5; D remains ambiguous. The CDR3 runs to 14 residues. The ends were cut back, 0 bases at V and 1 base at J, with 7 bases in the middle. The germline gives CDR1 SGHRS, CDR2 YFSETQ. The CDR3 region has the DNA TGCGCCAGCAGCTTGGTGCACTCCCAAGAGACCCAGTACTTC. Encoded protein: CASSLVHSQETQYF.

This clonotype was seen more than once but under ten times. This chain links TRBV19 with TRBJ1-1; D is unresolved. The CDR3 contains 14 residues. In germline, CDR1 is LNHDA, CDR2 SQIVND (reference sequence). V was shortened by 4 bases and J by 5 bases, with 14 bases between the two germline ends. This chain's CDR3 is CASSSAGDRTEAFF. The CDR3 DNA is TGTGCCAGTAGTAGCGCCGGGGATCGGACTGAAGCTTTCTTT.

This chain links TRBV28 with TRBJ1-5; TRBD1 matches at 8 bases. V dropped 3 bases and J dropped 6; count of bases not matched to a gene: 7. Per germline, CDR1 MDHEN and CDR2 SYDVKM. This CDR3 has 15 amino acids. This CDR3 reads CASSLDRVVGQPQHF. CDR3 nucleotides: TGTGCCAGCAGTTTGGACAGGGTCGTAGGTCAGCCCCAGCATTTT.

V is TRBV4-3 and J is TRBJ2-6, with D hard to call. Per the germline V gene, CDR1 is LGHNA and CDR2 is YSLEER. This CDR3 has 13 amino acids. V was trimmed by 1 base and J by 4 bases, leaving 2 bases between them. This CDR3 reads CASSQAGANVLTF. CDR3 nucleotides: TGCGCCAGCAGCCAAGCAGGGGCCAACGTCCTGACTTTC.

J is TRBJ1-2 and V is TRBV30; D not resolved. CDR3 length: 13 amino acids. Trimming pared 0 bases from V and 12 bases from J, leaving 17 bases between. The V gene's germline CDR1 is GTSNPN and CDR2 SVGIG (reference sequence). DNA of the CDR3: TGTGCCTGGAGTGTACCCCGGGGAACCGGACACACCTTC. Translated, it gives CAWSVPRGTGHTF.

The V gene is TRBV6-5, the J gene TRBJ1-2, with D maybe TRBD1 (6 bases). Trimming removed 0 bases at V and 2 bases at J, with 10 bases between. There are 15 residues in the CDR3. Germline CDR1 and CDR2: MNHEY and SVGAGI. CDR3 bases: TGTGCCAGCAGTTACTCGGGGACAAAAAACTATGGCTACACCTTC. This sequence encodes CASSYSGTKNYGYTF.

A few counts support this clonotype. This chain links TRBV20-1 with TRBJ1-1, with 7 nucleotides matching TRBD1. Trimming cost V 2 bases and J 4 bases; bases outside gene matches: 1. The CDR3 runs 12 residues. Germline CDR1 is DFQATT and CDR2 is SNEGSKA (reference sequence). The CDR3 nucleotides are TGCAGTGCTAGAACAGGGGTCACTGAAGCTTTCTTT. Residues: CSARTGVTEAFF.

This clonotype was seen more than once but under ten times. The rearrangement uses TRBV6-1 and TRBJ1-2, with TRBD1 matching 9 bases. The length of the CDR3 is 14 residues. From germline, CDR1 is MNHNS and CDR2 SASEGT. J was trimmed by 4 bases and V by 4 bases; bases with no gene match: 4. This chain's CDR3 is CASSGGQGPYGYTF. DNA of the CDR3: TGTGCCAGCAGTGGGGGACAGGGCCCCTATGGCTACACCTTC.

J is TRBJ1-5 and V is TRBV19, with a tentative D call TRBD1 (5 bases). The germline V gene encodes CDR1 LNHDA and CDR2 SQIVND (reference sequence). The CDR3 extends over 15 amino acids. Trimming took off 3 bases at V and 2 bases at J, with 11 bases between the two ends. CDR3 amino acids: CASSMGGGGNQPQHF. The CDR3 DNA reads TGTGCCAGTAGTATGGGAGGAGGGGGCAATCAGCCCCAGCATTTT.

V usage is TRBV21-1 and J usage is TRBJ1-1. TRBV21-1 is a recognized pseudogene. CDR3 length: 17 residues. The CDR3 reads CASSKEGGGGRTAEAFF. The CDR3 DNA is TGTGCCAGCAGCAAAGAGGGAGGGGGGGGTAGAACGGCTGAAGCTTTCTTT.